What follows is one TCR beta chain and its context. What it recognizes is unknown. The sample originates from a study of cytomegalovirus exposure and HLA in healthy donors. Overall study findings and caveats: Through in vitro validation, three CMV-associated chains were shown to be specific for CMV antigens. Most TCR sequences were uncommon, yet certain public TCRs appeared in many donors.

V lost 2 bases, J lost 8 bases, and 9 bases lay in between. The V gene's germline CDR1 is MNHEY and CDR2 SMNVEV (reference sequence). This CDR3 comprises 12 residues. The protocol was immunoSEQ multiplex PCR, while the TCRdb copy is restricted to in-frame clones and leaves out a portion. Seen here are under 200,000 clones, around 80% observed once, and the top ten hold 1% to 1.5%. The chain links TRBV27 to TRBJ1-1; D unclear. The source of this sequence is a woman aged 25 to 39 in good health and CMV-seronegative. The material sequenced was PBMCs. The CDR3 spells CASSLPGSEAFF. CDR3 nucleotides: TGTGCCAGCAGTTTACCAGGAAGCGAAGCTTTCTTT.